The T cell receptor beta chain under discussion was sequenced for a study of shared clonotypes between healthy human individuals. Germline V gene lookup returns CDR1 SGHAT and CDR2 FQNNGV. V was trimmed by 1 base and J by 3 bases, leaving 12 bases between them. The CDR3 is 15 residues long. This clone appeared once. Using immunoSEQ multiplex PCR, the repertoire was profiled, and TCRdb retains in-frame clones only, with some absent. The sample shows about 2.4 million clones, approximately 93% of them seen only once. The sequenced sample was naive CD4+ T cells from PBMCs. Subset noted: CD45RA+ positively selected. This TCR derives from a man aged 18 to 29 in good health. Some clones in this sample may be carry-over from other donors' samples. The chain links TRBV11-2 to TRBJ1-1; the D gene is possibly TRBD1 (6 bases). The DNA for the CDR3 is TGTGCCAGCAGCTTAGGGGACAATAGGGACACTGAAGCTTTCTTT. Amino acids: CASSLGDNRDTEAFF.